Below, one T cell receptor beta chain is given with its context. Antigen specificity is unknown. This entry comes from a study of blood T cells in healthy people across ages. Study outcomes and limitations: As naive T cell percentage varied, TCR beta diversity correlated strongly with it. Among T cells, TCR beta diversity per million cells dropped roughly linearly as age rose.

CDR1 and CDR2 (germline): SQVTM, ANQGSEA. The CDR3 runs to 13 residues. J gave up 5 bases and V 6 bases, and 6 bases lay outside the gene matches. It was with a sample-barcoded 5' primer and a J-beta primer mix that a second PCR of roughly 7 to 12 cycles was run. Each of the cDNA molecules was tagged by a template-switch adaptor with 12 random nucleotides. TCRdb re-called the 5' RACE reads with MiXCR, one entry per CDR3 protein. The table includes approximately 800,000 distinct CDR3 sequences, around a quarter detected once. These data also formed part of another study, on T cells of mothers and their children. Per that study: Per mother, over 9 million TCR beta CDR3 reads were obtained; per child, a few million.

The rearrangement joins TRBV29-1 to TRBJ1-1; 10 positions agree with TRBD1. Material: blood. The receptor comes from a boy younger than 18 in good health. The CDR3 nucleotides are TGCAGCGTGTATGGGACAGGGGTGACTGAAGCTTTCTTT. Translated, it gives CSVYGTGVTEAFF. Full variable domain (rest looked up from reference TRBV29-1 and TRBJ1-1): SAVISQKPSRDICQRGTSLTIQCQVDSQVTMMFWYRQQPGQSLTLIATANQGSEATYESGFVIDKFPISRPNLTFSTLTVSNMSPEDSSIYLCSVYGTGVTEAFFGQGTRLTVV.